This T cell receptor (beta chain) originates from a study of T cell responses to AZD1222 COVID-19 vaccine. Study overall: Pooled in the analysis were second doses at about 4 or about 12 weeks.

Notes on the study in general: Most donors were white British and more were female, and clonal diversity was possibly underestimated. Rises in breadth and depth of Spike-specific TCRs came after two AZD1222 doses. Targets within unmutated variant regions were reportedly found for nearly half of spike-specific TCRs.

V was shortened by 2 bases and J by 3 bases, with 2 bases between the two germline ends. The CDR3 extends over 13 amino acids. Comments on this clone: Its matching antigen is unknown.

TCRdb keeps only in-frame clones here, not all; method: immunoSEQ multiplex PCR. The data contain more than 150,000 clones, roughly 92% of them singletons. Sequences were derived from peripheral blood, sampled on day 0 of AZD1222 vaccination. The rearrangement links TRBV12-3 or TRBV12-4 to TRBJ1-6; D call uncertain. This sequence originates from an adult in good health. CDR3 DNA sequence: TGTGCCAGCAGTTTAAACTATAATTCACCCCTCCACTTT. This gives the protein CASSLNYNSPLHF.